This entry lists 24 T cell receptor beta chains sequenced from one sample in a study of shared clonotypes between healthy human individuals. Clones were read by immunoSEQ multiplex PCR, and TCRdb kept only the in-frame ones, dropping some. The sample consists of 200,000 to 250,000 clones, approximately 65% of them appearing once. What was sequenced was memory CD4+ T cells sorted from blood. Sample subset: CD45RA-negative fraction. The receptors were gathered from a young man in good health.

This chain uses TRBV27 with TRBJ1-5; the match to TRBD1 covers 7 bases. V was clipped by 3 bases and J by 2 bases; unmatched bases: 1. Germline V gene data show CDR1 as MNHEY and CDR2 as SMNVEV (reference sequence). The CDR3 contains 14 residues. The CDR3 here is CASSFGQGNQPQHF. CDR3 in DNA: TGTGCCAGCAGTTTCGGACAGGGCAATCAGCCCCAGCATTTT.

This clone was recorded many times. The CDR3 reads CASSSYINQPQHF. The CDR3 DNA follows: TGTGCCAGCAGCTCGTACATTAATCAGCCCCAGCATTTT. This rearrangement joins TRBV5-5 to TRBJ1-5; no clear D. Deletions cut 3 bases from V and 4 bases from J, with 8 bases between. Per germline, CDR1 SGHKS and CDR2 YYEKEE (reference sequence). This CDR3 has 13 residues.

This chain links TRBV14 with TRBJ2-1; possible D gene TRBD2, 6 bases. The CDR3 consists of 16 residues. Trimming stripped 3 bases from V and 7 bases from J, with 19 bases between. Germline values: CDR1 SGHDN, CDR2 FVKESK. The CDR3 DNA is TGTGCCAGCAGCCAGTCTCTGGGACTGGGACTTAATGAGCAGTTCTTC. Its translation: CASSQSLGLGLNEQFF.

The rearrangement links TRBV28 to TRBJ1-5, with 7 bases lining up with TRBD1. Looked up from germline, CDR1 is MDHEN and CDR2 is SYDVKM. Germline trimming cut 3 bases from V and 2 bases from J; bases unmatched to any gene: 1. This CDR3 contains 14 residues. Written as DNA, the CDR3 is TGTGCCAGCAGTTTCACAGGGGGCAATCAGCCCCAGCATTTT. This codes for CASSFTGGNQPQHF.

The chain is built from TRBV19 and TRBJ2-3, with D possibly TRBD2 on 5 matching bases. The ends were cut back, 1 base at V and 1 base at J, with 9 bases in the middle. CDR1 is LNHDA, CDR2 SQIVND, per germline (reference sequence). The CDR3 extends over 15 amino acids. The CDR3 DNA reads TGTGCCAGTAGTATAGGAGGGCTCGGCACAGATACGCAGTATTTT. Amino acids: CASSIGGLGTDTQYF.

The V and J genes are TRBV5-1 and TRBJ1-5, with TRBD1 identical over 9 bases. Germline lookup yields CDR1 SGHRS and CDR2 YFSETQ. V shed 5 bases and J 4 bases; nucleotides not matched to a gene: 13. The CDR3 is made up of 17 amino acids. The CDR3 nucleotides are TGCGCCAGCAGTCCGGACCCCACCGGGACAGGGAATCAGCCCCAGCATTTT. Protein product: CASSPDPTGTGNQPQHF.

The chain has TRBV5-4 and TRBJ2-3; D remains ambiguous. Germline assignment: CDR1 SGHNT and CDR2 YYREEE (reference sequence). This CDR3 spans 12 amino acids. V was trimmed by 2 bases and J by 6 bases, leaving 7 bases between them. CDR3 region: CASSLEVDTQYF. The DNA of the CDR3 is TGTGCCAGCAGCTTAGAGGTCGATACGCAGTATTTT.

The chain is built from TRBV7-6 and TRBJ1-2, with D perhaps TRBD1 (6 bases). This CDR3 spans 16 amino acids. Germline V gene lookup returns CDR1 SGHVS and CDR2 FNYEAQ. Between the trimmed V and J ends, which lost 5 bases and 7 bases, there was a span of 23 bases. CDR3 residues: CASSETPNPGESGYTF. For the CDR3, the DNA is TGTGCCAGCAGCGAAACACCAAACCCAGGGGAGAGTGGCTACACCTTC.

For the CDR3, the DNA is TGTGCCAGCAGCCAAGCGGGGGTCGGGAACACTGAAGCTTTCTTT. It translates to CASSQAGVGNTEAFF. The V gene is TRBV14, the J gene TRBJ1-1, with D possibly being TRBD1 (5 bases). Germline V gene data show CDR1 as SGHDN and CDR2 as FVKESK. The CDR3 has 15 amino acids. Trimming shortened V by 1 base and J by 1 base, and 10 bases separated the two germline ends.

This clone was observed a handful of times. The V and J genes are TRBV7-3 and TRBJ1-1, with TRBD1 as a possible D gene (6 bases). V dropped 1 base and J dropped 10 bases, with 13 bases sitting between them. This CDR3 comprises 13 residues. The germline V gene has CDR1 SGHTA and CDR2 FQGTGA. DNA of the CDR3: TGTGCCAGCAGCTTAAACAGGGACAACACAGCTTTCTTT. It translates to CASSLNRDNTAFF.

This clone was counted many times. The chain employs TRBV5-1 and TRBJ2-7, with D perhaps matching TRBD2 (5 bases). V lost 5 bases, J lost 1 base, and 22 bases lay in between. The CDR3 has 17 amino acids. Germline V gene lookup returns CDR1 SGHRS and CDR2 YFSETQ. The CDR3 coding sequence is TGCGCCAGCAGAACCTCGGCGTGGACGGGAACATCCTACGAGCAGTACTTC. This encodes CASRTSAWTGTSYEQYF.

The chain recombines TRBV7-8 with TRBJ2-7; 8 bases align to TRBD1. The CDR3 has 16 amino acids. Germline V gene data show CDR1 as SGHVS and CDR2 as FQNEAQ. V lost 3 bases and J lost 4; bases outside the gene matches: 11. CDR3 nucleotide sequence: TGTGCCAGCAGCTTCCTAACACCGGGACAGGAGTACGAGCAGTACTTC. It specifies CASSFLTPGQEYEQYF.

The V and J genes are TRBV7-2 and TRBJ2-6; 8 bases fit TRBD1. CDR1 and CDR2 from the germline V gene are SGHTA and FQGNSA. This CDR3 has 17 residues. After removal of 5 bases from V and 2 bases from J, the junction contained 8 bases not matched to a gene. Written as DNA, the CDR3 is TGTGCCAGCAGCCGCCCCAAACAGGGGGCTGGGGCCAACGTCCTGACTTTC. This sequence encodes CASSRPKQGAGANVLTF. The variable domain in full, completed from reference TRBV7-2 and TRBJ2-6, reads GAGVSQSPSNKVTEKGKDVELRCDPISGHTALYWYRQSLGQGLEFLIYFQGNSAPDKSGLPSDRFSAERTGGSVSTLTIQRTQQEDSAVYLCASSRPKQGAGANVLTFGAGSRLTVL.

The V and J genes are TRBV5-4 and TRBJ1-5; D is uncertain. Between the trimmed V and J ends, which lost 0 bases and 5 bases, there was a span of 3 bases. Germline V gene sequence: CDR1 SGHNT, CDR2 YYREEE (reference sequence). This CDR3 comprises 12 residues. The CDR3 loop is CASSLEHQPQHF. CDR3 nucleotide sequence: TGTGCCAGCAGCTTGGAGCATCAGCCCCAGCATTTT.

The V and J genes are TRBV18 and TRBJ1-1; possibly TRBD1 for D (6 bases). Per the germline V gene, CDR1 is KGHSH and CDR2 is LQKENI. The CDR3 runs 17 residues. Between the trimmed V and J ends, which lost 3 bases and 0 bases, there was a span of 17 bases. CDR3 in amino acids: CASSPPRIQGLNTEAFF. The CDR3 region has the DNA TGTGCCAGCTCACCCCCAAGAATTCAGGGGTTGAACACTGAAGCTTTCTTT.

The rearrangement links TRBV28 to TRBJ2-1, with D unresolved. Trimming removed 8 bases at V and 4 bases at J, with 15 bases between. This CDR3 has 14 residues. Looked up from germline, CDR1 is MDHEN and CDR2 is SYDVKM. The CDR3 region is CASRGETRYNEQFF. CDR3 nucleotide sequence: TGTGCCAGCCGCGGAGAAACGCGGTACAATGAGCAGTTCTTC.

There are a few counts of this clone. The same CDR3 also results from other DNA sequences found in this sample. The chain links TRBV28 to TRBJ1-2; TRBD1 aligns across 7 bases. Trimming at V came to 3 bases and at J to 8 bases, leaving 6 bases not matched to a gene. CDR3 length: 13 residues. Germline CDR1 is MDHEN and CDR2 is SYDVKM. The CDR3 sequence is CASSFRGFYGYTF. DNA for the CDR3: TGTGCCAGCAGTTTCAGGGGGTTCTACGGCTACACCTTC.

This clone was counted once. This sequence joins TRBV10-3 and TRBJ2-7; no clear D. The CDR3 contains 14 residues. V lost 2 bases to trimming and J lost 2 bases, with 10 bases between them. Germline loops: CDR1 ENHRY, CDR2 SYGVKD. CDR3 in amino acids: CAISEVSRTYEQYF. The CDR3 DNA is TGTGCCATCAGTGAGGTATCGAGGACCTACGAGCAGTACTTC.

This clone has just a few counts. The chain's CDR3 is CASSVLAGGTDTQYF. CDR3 bases: TGTGCCAGCAGTGTACTAGCGGGAGGAACAGATACGCAGTATTTT. The genes are TRBV6-4 and TRBJ2-3, with TRBD2 identical over 12 bases. The CDR3 contains 15 residues. V gave up 4 bases and J gave up 3 bases; unmatched junction bases: 2. The germline CDR1 and CDR2 sequences are MRHNA and SNTAGT.

This clone was seen a handful of times. The chain employs TRBV18 and TRBJ2-5; TRBD2 matches at 10 bases. Trimming at V came to 5 bases and at J to 1 base, leaving 4 bases not matched to a gene. The CDR3 has 15 residues. CDR1 is KGHSH and CDR2 is LQKENI in the germline V gene. This CDR3 is CASSTGTSAQETQYF. The DNA of the CDR3 is TGTGCCAGCTCAACAGGGACTAGCGCCCAAGAGACCCAGTACTTC.

The chain couples TRBV28 to TRBJ2-7; D gene unclear. Trimming cost V 4 bases and J 2 bases, with 9 bases left between them. This CDR3 is 13 amino acids long. From germline, CDR1 is MDHEN and CDR2 SYDVKM. CDR3 amino acids: CASSSENPYEQYF. CDR3 DNA: TGTGCCAGCAGTTCGGAGAACCCCTACGAGCAGTACTTC.

This clone turned up a few times. The chain combines TRBV5-5 with TRBJ1-1, with a tentative D call TRBD1 (5 bases). V was trimmed by 1 base and J by 0 bases, leaving 19 bases between them. CDR1 is SGHKS and CDR2 is YYEKEE in the germline V gene (reference sequence). This CDR3 is 18 amino acids long. Here the CDR3 DNA reads TGTGCCAGCAGCTTGTTAGTGTCGGGGGTCGGGATGAACACTGAAGCTTTCTTT. This codes for CASSLLVSGVGMNTEAFF.

DNA of the CDR3: TGTGCCATGGCAGGGGAATTATCCTACGAGCAGTACTTC. It translates to CAMAGELSYEQYF. The V call is TRBV10-3, the J call TRBJ2-7, with D possibly TRBD1 on 6 matching bases. Germline V gene data show CDR1 as ENHRY and CDR2 as SYGVKD. The CDR3 consists of 13 residues. Trimming removed 9 bases from V and 1 base from J, with 13 bases in between.

This clone was counted between two and nine times. This rearrangement joins TRBV7-6 to TRBJ2-3, with 10 bases aligning to TRBD2. Looked up from germline, CDR1 is SGHVS and CDR2 is FNYEAQ. This CDR3 region has 15 residues. Germline trimming cut 5 bases from V and 1 base from J; bases unmatched to any gene: 3. For the CDR3, the DNA is TGTGCCAGCAGCCCGAGCGGGGGGGGCACAGATACGCAGTATTTT. Protein product: CASSPSGGGTDTQYF.